These 9 T cell receptor beta chains originate from one sample sequenced in a study of control samples from healthy donors and cancer patients. Generated by immunoSEQ multiplex PCR, the TCRdb table keeps only in-frame clones and is missing some. The sample lists 46,000 or so clones; more than 80% were seen once. The specimen sequenced was PBMCs. The origin of the receptors is a young man with colorectal cancer.

The chain couples TRBV7-2 to TRBJ2-3, with D maybe TRBD2 (6 bases). Germline assignment: CDR1 SGHTA and CDR2 FQGNSA. The CDR3 extends over 13 amino acids. The V end was cut by 6 bases, the J end by 6 bases, with 13 bases between. The DNA of the CDR3 is TGTGCCAGCAGATCGGGGGTTCAGGATACGCAGTATTTT. This codes for CASRSGVQDTQYF.

The chain couples TRBV27 to TRBJ1-6, with D maybe TRBD1 (6 bases). CDR3 size: 14 residues. Germline assignment: CDR1 MNHEY and CDR2 SMNVEV (reference sequence). Trimming took 6 bases from V and 7 from J, leaving 13 bases between them. Here the CDR3 reads CASSPGVGNSPLHF. The CDR3 coding sequence is TGTGCCAGCAGCCCAGGGGTAGGGAATTCACCCCTCCACTTT.

The chain recombines TRBV6-5 with TRBJ2-2, with TRBD2 matching 8 bases. V shed 6 bases, J shed 6 bases, and the junction held 6 bases outside the gene matches. CDR3 length: 14 residues. Per germline, CDR1 MNHEY and CDR2 SVGAGI. CDR3 nucleotides: TGTGCCAGCAGCCTGGCCGGGGGGGCCGGGGAGCTGTTTTTT. Amino acids: CASSLAGGAGELFF.

A single count supports this clone. The CDR3 region is CASSPRGTGALRELFF. As DNA, the CDR3 is TGTGCCAGCTCACCGCGCGGGACAGGAGCTTTAAGGGAACTGTTTTTT. The chain has TRBV18 and TRBJ1-4; the match to TRBD1 covers 8 bases. The CDR3 consists of 16 residues. Germline V lookup: CDR1 KGHSH, CDR2 LQKENI. The V and J ends lost 3 bases and 12 bases, in that order; junction bases with no gene match: 15.

About this clone: This CDR3 is also generated by other DNA sequences in the sample. The V and J genes are TRBV15 and TRBJ1-6, with D hard to call. This CDR3 region has 12 residues. The germline V gene encodes CDR1 LNHNV and CDR2 YYDKDF (reference sequence). Trimming took 3 bases from V and 6 from J, leaving 3 bases between them. CDR3 nucleotides: TGTGCCACCAGCAGGCCTAATTCACCCCTCCACTTT. This translates into CATSRPNSPLHF.

This chain joins TRBV7-6 and TRBJ2-2; TRBD1 is a possible D gene (6 bases). CDR1 and CDR2 from the germline V gene are SGHVS and FNYEAQ. This CDR3 is 15 amino acids long. The germline V and J ends were trimmed by 5 bases and 4 bases, with 14 bases remaining between them. CDR3 residues: CASSPRTGLTGELFF. CDR3 sequence (DNA): TGTGCCAGCAGCCCAAGAACAGGGCTCACCGGGGAGCTGTTTTTT.

The J gene is TRBJ1-3, the V gene TRBV5-6; the D is unclear. Germline V gene data show CDR1 as SGHDT and CDR2 as YYEEEE. Deletions cut 4 bases from V and 8 bases from J, with 10 bases between. The CDR3 sequence is 12 residues long. CDR3: CASSTRGYTIYF. For the CDR3, the DNA is TGTGCCAGCAGCACCAGAGGCTACACCATATATTTT.

The chain has TRBV6-2 or TRBV6-3 and TRBJ2-4; D gene unclear. The germline gives CDR1 MNHEY, CDR2 SVGEGT. The length of the CDR3 is 14 residues. The germline V and J ends were trimmed by 3 bases and 0 bases, with 6 bases remaining between them. The CDR3 nucleotides are TGTGCCAGCAGTTATAGTCCAGCCAAAAACATTCAGTACTTC. Protein sequence: CASSYSPAKNIQYF.

The rearrangement uses TRBV6-2 or TRBV6-3 and TRBJ1-6; D possibly corresponds to TRBD1 (5 bases). Germline assignment: CDR1 MNHEY and CDR2 SVGEGT. The CDR3 loop spans 17 amino acids. Trimming pared 0 bases from V and 5 bases from J, leaving 14 bases between. CDR3 DNA: TGTGCCAGCAGTTACTCGAATATGGGGACTAATAATTCACCCCTCCACTTT. Protein product: CASSYSNMGTNNSPLHF.